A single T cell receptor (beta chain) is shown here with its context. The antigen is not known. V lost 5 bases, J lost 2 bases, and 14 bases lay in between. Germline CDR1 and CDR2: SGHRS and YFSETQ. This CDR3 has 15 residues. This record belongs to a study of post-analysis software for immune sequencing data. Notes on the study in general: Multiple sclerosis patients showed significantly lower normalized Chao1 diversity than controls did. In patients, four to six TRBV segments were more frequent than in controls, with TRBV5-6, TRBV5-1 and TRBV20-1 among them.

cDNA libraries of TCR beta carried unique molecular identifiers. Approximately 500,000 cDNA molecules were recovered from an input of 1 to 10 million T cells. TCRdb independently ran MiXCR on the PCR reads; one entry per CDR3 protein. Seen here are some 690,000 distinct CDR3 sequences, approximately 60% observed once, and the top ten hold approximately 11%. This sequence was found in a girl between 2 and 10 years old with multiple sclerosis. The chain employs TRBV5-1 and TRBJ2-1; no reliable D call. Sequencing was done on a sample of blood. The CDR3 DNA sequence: TGCGCCAGCAGTCTGCCTAGTAACCCCTACAATGAGCAGTTCTTC. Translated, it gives CASSLPSNPYNEQFF.